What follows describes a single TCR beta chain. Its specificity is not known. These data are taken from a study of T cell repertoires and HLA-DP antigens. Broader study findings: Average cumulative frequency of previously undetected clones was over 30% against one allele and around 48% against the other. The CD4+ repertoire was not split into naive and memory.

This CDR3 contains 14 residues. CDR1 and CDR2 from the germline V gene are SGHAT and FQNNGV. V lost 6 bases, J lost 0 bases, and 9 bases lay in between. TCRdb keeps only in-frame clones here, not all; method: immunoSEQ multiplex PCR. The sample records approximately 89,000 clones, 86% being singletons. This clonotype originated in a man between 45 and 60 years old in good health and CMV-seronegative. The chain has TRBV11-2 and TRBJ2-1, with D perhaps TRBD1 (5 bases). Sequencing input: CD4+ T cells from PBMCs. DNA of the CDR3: TGTGCCAGCAGTAGGGGAAGCTCCTACAATGAGCAGTTCTTC. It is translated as CASSRGSSYNEQFF.